A selection of T cell receptor beta chains follows, all from one sample in a study of regulatory T cells in long-lasting Graves disease. TCRdb ran MiXCR on the multiplex PCR reads and lists one entry per CDR3 protein. Here the sample spans a few hundred thousand distinct CDR3 sequences, around an eighth being singletons. The same sample was also used in a study of T cells in Graves' hyperthyroidism and ophthalmopathy.

The material was peripheral blood mononuclear cells (PBMCs), obtained at new diagnosis, from a patient treated with antithyroid drugs. The receptors here all came from a young man with Graves disease. The CDR3 runs from the conserved cysteine through the conserved F or W.

v_gene	j_gene	CDR3aa
TRBV7-2	TRBJ2-7	CASSSPPGTVAYEQYF
TRBV27	TRBJ2-1	CASSSRTGRRSSYNEQFF
TRBV10-3	TRBJ2-1	CAIGEGSQFF
TRBV3-1	TRBJ1-5	CASSQDTGGARPQHF
TRBV7-3	TRBJ2-2	CASSPRKRGNTGELFF
TRBV20-1	TRBJ2-1	CSAPQTLAGAGEQFF
TRBV12-3/TRBV12-4	TRBJ2-4	CASSPQRKNIQYF
TRBV27	TRBJ2-1	CASSPGTSGSYERFF
TRBV6-2/TRBV6-3	TRBJ2-7	CASSYSAVVSYEQYF
TRBV30	TRBJ2-2	CAWKQRPTGELFF
TRBV27	TRBJ2-3	CASRVAGEGTDTQYF
TRBV30	TRBJ2-7	CAWSPLGREAYEQYF